Shown below are 15 T cell receptor beta chains from a single sample sequenced in a study of blood T cell repertoires in COVID-19. Method: immunoSEQ multiplex PCR; TCRdb's copy keeps in-frame clones and lacks some. The data show about 220,000 clones, approximately 80% seen once. Sample: peripheral blood. Every receptor here comes from a human donor in a cohort sampled during active COVID-19.

The chain has TRBV10-1 and TRBJ2-6, with 9 bases fitting TRBD2. The germline gives CDR1 WNHNN, CDR2 SYGVQD (reference sequence). The CDR3 has 24 residues. V shed 5 bases and J 0 bases; nucleotides not matched to a gene: 26. As DNA, the CDR3 is TGCGCCAGCAGTTCCCCGAAGGGGCTAGCGGGATACAGTGAGTCTAGCTCTGGGGCCAACGTCCTGACTTTC. It translates to CASSSPKGLAGYSESSSGANVLTF.

The J gene is TRBJ2-1, the V gene TRBV10-3; D is unclear. This CDR3 spans 13 amino acids. Deletions cut 3 bases from V and 8 bases from J, with 11 bases between. Germline loops: CDR1 ENHRY, CDR2 SYGVKD. CDR3 residues: CAISDPLNYEQFF. The CDR3 bases are TGTGCCATCAGTGATCCCCTTAACTATGAGCAGTTCTTC.

The gene calls are TRBV5-4 and TRBJ2-7; 13 positions agree with TRBD2. Germline-derived CDR1 and CDR2 are SGHNT and YYREEE (reference sequence). Trimming at V came to 4 bases and at J to 2 bases, leaving 6 bases not matched to a gene. The CDR3 extends over 16 amino acids. Written as DNA, the CDR3 is TGTGCCAGCAGCCCCCGGGGACTAGCGGGGACCTACGAGCAGTACTTC. Encoded protein: CASSPRGLAGTYEQYF. Combining the CDR3 with reference TRBV5-4 and TRBJ2-7 gives the whole variable domain ETGVTQSPTHLIKTRGQQVTLRCSSQSGHNTVSWYQQALGQGPQFIFQYYREEENGRGNFPPRFSGLQFPNYSSELNVNALELDDSALYLCASSPRGLAGTYEQYFGPGTRLTVT.

In its sample, this clone was seen a few times. This same CDR3 is encoded by further DNA sequences in the sample. The chain combines TRBV5-1 with TRBJ1-3; no clear D. Germline CDR1 is SGHRS and CDR2 is YFSETQ. V shed 1 base and J shed 1 base, with 6 bases lying between them. The CDR3 runs 14 residues. The DNA for the CDR3 is TGCGCCAGCAGCTTGCGGGGTTCTGGAAACACCATATATTTT. Its translation: CASSLRGSGNTIYF.

The DNA of the CDR3 is TGTGCCAGCAGTTCCACGACAGCGAACTATGGCTACACCTTC. It yields the protein CASSSTTANYGYTF. The chain combines TRBV27 with TRBJ1-2, with D possibly being TRBD1 (5 bases). V gave up 4 bases and J gave up 2 bases, with 11 bases separating them. CDR3 size: 14 residues. From germline, CDR1 is MNHEY and CDR2 SMNVEV (reference sequence).

This sequence joins TRBV14 and TRBJ1-4; 9 bases are a match to TRBD1. Trimming took 2 bases from V and 8 from J; bases not matched to a gene: 9. Per germline, CDR1 SGHDN and CDR2 FVKESK. The CDR3 length is 16 residues. The DNA of the CDR3 is TGTGCCAGCAGCCAACACCTGACAGGGGGGTCGGAAAAACTGTTTTTT. Amino acid sequence: CASSQHLTGGSEKLFF.

This chain uses TRBV7-2 with TRBJ1-2; D is possibly TRBD1 (5 bases). CDR3 length equals 13 residues. With 0 bases removed from V and 8 bases from J, the gap between germline ends came to 10 bases. Germline V gene lookup returns CDR1 SGHTA and CDR2 FQGNSA. CDR3 DNA sequence: TGTGCCAGCAGCTTAGCGGACGGGGGAGGCTACACCTTC. Protein sequence: CASSLADGGGYTF.

The chain has TRBV9 and TRBJ1-2; D ambiguous. The CDR3 contains 14 residues. Trimming stripped 3 bases from V and 4 bases from J, with 13 bases between. Germline assignment: CDR1 SGDLS and CDR2 YYNGEE. CDR3: CASSGLVGIYGYTF. As DNA, the CDR3 is TGTGCCAGCAGCGGCCTCGTGGGCATCTATGGCTACACCTTC.

This chain links TRBV7-9 with TRBJ2-3, with 12 nucleotides matching TRBD2. The CDR3 totals 16 residues. J lost 0 bases, V lost 4 bases, and 2 bases had no gene match. The germline gives CDR1 SEHNR, CDR2 FQNEAQ (reference sequence). The CDR3 sequence: CASSSSGGVSTDTQYF. CDR3 nucleotide sequence: TGTGCCAGCAGCTCTAGCGGGGGGGTTAGCACAGATACGCAGTATTTT.

V gene TRBV10-1 combines with J gene TRBJ1-5; D unresolved. V lost 3 bases and J lost 4, with 10 bases in between. Per the germline V gene, CDR1 is WNHNN and CDR2 is SYGVQD (reference sequence). The CDR3 has 14 amino acids. CDR3 sequence reads: CASSDSRRNQPQHF. DNA for the CDR3: TGCGCCAGCAGTGACTCACGGCGGAATCAGCCCCAGCATTTT.

The J gene is TRBJ2-2, the V gene TRBV4-3; D ambiguous. The V end lost 3 bases, the J end lost 1 base, and 3 bases lay between the germline ends. This CDR3 is built from 13 residues. Germline loops: CDR1 LGHNA, CDR2 YSLEER. CDR3 sequence reads: CASSHLNTGELFF. CDR3 sequence (DNA): TGCGCCAGCAGCCACTTGAACACCGGGGAGCTGTTTTTT.

A remark on this clone: Because the CDR3's place on the DNA is in doubt, the DNA is left out and the CDR3 is given as listed by TCRdb. The chain combines TRBV20-1 with TRBJ1-2; the table calls TRBD1, which could not be checked here. The CDR3 length is 11 residues, termini included. Germline V gene sequence: CDR1 DFQATT, CDR2 SNEGSKA (reference sequence). The CDR3 is CSARTGYWCTF.

The chain carries TRBV21-1 and TRBJ2-1; the table's TRBD1 call for D was not verified on the DNA. TRBV21-1 is a recognized pseudogene. The CDR3 is 18 residues long. The CDR3 coding sequence is TGTGCCAGCAGCAAAGAAGGGGGAAACAGCTTATCCTACAATGAGCAGTTCTTC. Residues: CASSKEGGNSLSYNEQFF.

The rearrangement uses TRBV18 and TRBJ1-1; 9 positions agree with TRBD1. Germline assignment: CDR1 KGHSH and CDR2 LQKENI. Trimming took 4 bases from V and 2 from J; bases not matched to a gene: 8. The CDR3 has 16 amino acids. CDR3 DNA: TGTGCCAGCTCACGCGACAGGGGGTCTGGAAACACTGAAGCTTTCTTT. This translates into CASSRDRGSGNTEAFF.

The CDR3 here is CASSLQDYNEQFF. For the CDR3, the DNA is TGTGCCAGCAGTTTACAGGATTACAATGAGCAGTTCTTC. The chain is built from TRBV28 and TRBJ2-1; D gene unclear. Germline lookup yields CDR1 MDHEN and CDR2 SYDVKM. The ends were cut back, 2 bases at V and 4 bases at J, with 6 bases in the middle. CDR3 length: 13 amino acids.